One sample yielded the 11 T cell receptor beta chains listed below, sequenced in a study of blood T cell repertoires in COVID-19. Sequencing used immunoSEQ multiplex PCR; TCRdb keeps in-frame clones, though not all of them. The data contain about 72,000 clones, 82% of them seen just once; the ten biggest clones take up roughly 20%. Sequenced input: peripheral blood. Receptors were obtained from a human donor in a cohort sampled during active COVID-19.

The chain uses TRBV15 and TRBJ1-4; a weak D match, TRBD1 (5 bases). V was trimmed by 1 base and J by 5 bases, leaving 11 bases between them. This CDR3 is 15 amino acids long. CDR1 is LNHNV and CDR2 is YYDKDF in the germline V gene (reference sequence). This chain's CDR3 is CATSRGAGRNEKLFF. The CDR3 region has the DNA TGTGCCACCAGCAGAGGGGCAGGGAGGAATGAAAAACTGTTTTTT. Full variable domain (missing parts from reference TRBV15 and TRBJ1-4): DAMVIQNPRYQVTQFGKPVTLSCSQTLNHNVMYWYQQKSSQAPKLLFHYYDKDFNNEADTPDNFQSRRPNTSFCFLDIRSPGLGDTAMYLCATSRGAGRNEKLFFGSGTQLSVL.

The CDR3 reads CASSLYRGREQYF. The CDR3 DNA reads as TGTGCCAGCAGCCTCTACAGGGGGCGGGAGCAGTACTTC. The J gene is TRBJ2-7, the V gene TRBV5-4, with 9 nucleotides matching TRBD1. The CDR3 extends over 13 amino acids. From germline, CDR1 is SGHNT and CDR2 YYREEE (reference sequence). V dropped 4 bases and J dropped 7; count of bases not matched to a gene: 6.

This sequence joins TRBV11-2 and TRBJ2-7, with D possibly being TRBD1 (6 bases). This CDR3 contains 13 residues. Germline CDR1 SGHAT, CDR2 FQNNGV. V lost 5 bases and J 4 bases, leaving 12 bases between the germline ends. CDR3 protein: CASSPTRGYEQYF. CDR3 in DNA: TGTGCCAGCAGCCCCACCAGGGGTTACGAGCAGTACTTC.

The chain uses TRBV7-9 and TRBJ2-5, with 8 bases aligning to TRBD1. The CDR3 loop spans 15 amino acids. Germline-derived CDR1 and CDR2 are SEHNR and FQNEAQ (reference sequence). Trimming cost V 2 bases and J 3 bases; bases outside gene matches: 5. The CDR3 protein is CASSLPLTGEETQYF. CDR3 bases: TGTGCCAGCAGCTTACCCTTGACAGGGGAAGAGACCCAGTACTTC.

The chain has TRBV5-4 and TRBJ1-1; 9 bases map to TRBD1. This CDR3 is 16 amino acids long. Per the germline V gene, CDR1 is SGHNT and CDR2 is YYREEE (reference sequence). Trimming removed 3 bases from V and 3 bases from J; junction bases left unmatched: 9. The DNA of the CDR3 is TGTGCCAGCAGCTCAAAGGACCGACAGGGGGACACTGAAGCTTTCTTT. Its translation is CASSSKDRQGDTEAFF.

The CDR3 nucleotides are TGTGCCAGCAGCCAAGATGGCGGTTTCCAAGAGACCCAGTACTTC. Translating gives CASSQDGGFQETQYF. The genes are TRBV4-2 and TRBJ2-5; D is unclear. This CDR3 is 15 amino acids long. Trimming took off 0 bases at V and 1 base at J, with 9 bases between the two ends. The germline CDR1 and CDR2 sequences are LGHNA and YNFKEQ.

The chain employs TRBV10-3 and TRBJ1-2, with D possibly being TRBD1 (6 bases). CDR3 length: 13 amino acids. Germline lookup yields CDR1 ENHRY and CDR2 SYGVKD. V was clipped by 5 bases and J by 4 bases, with 11 bases between them. Here the CDR3 DNA reads TGTGCCATCAGTCAACAGGGAAGCTATGGCTACACCTTC. Protein: CAISQQGSYGYTF.

This clone was seen a single time. The gene calls are TRBV7-9 and TRBJ2-7; weak D call: TRBD1 (5 bases). Germline V gives CDR1 SEHNR, CDR2 FQNEAQ (reference sequence). CDR3 size: 16 residues. With 1 base removed from V and 1 base from J, the gap between germline ends came to 14 bases. CDR3 sequence: CASSLGRATESYEQYF. The CDR3 nucleotides are TGTGCCAGCAGCTTAGGCCGCGCGACAGAGTCCTACGAGCAGTACTTC.

The chain combines TRBV2 with TRBJ2-5; 8 bases fit TRBD1. CDR1 is SNHLY, CDR2 FYNNEI, per germline. The CDR3 sequence is 14 residues long. With V trimmed by 4 bases and J by 2 bases, 3 bases remained unmatched. The CDR3 reads CASSGGTGQETQYF. The DNA of the CDR3 is TGTGCCAGCAGTGGGGGGACAGGACAAGAGACCCAGTACTTC.

V is TRBV2 and J is TRBJ2-3; 11 bases map to TRBD2. The germline gives CDR1 SNHLY, CDR2 FYNNEI. V trimming: 8 bases; J trimming: 9 bases; junction bases outside the gene matches: 10. The CDR3 is 14 residues long. The CDR3 protein is CASFRLAGTETQYF. The CDR3 bases are TGTGCCAGCTTCAGACTAGCGGGGACCGAAACGCAGTATTTT.

This clone was counted a few times. The chain has TRBV30 and TRBJ1-1; possibly TRBD1 for D (5 bases). V was clipped by 4 bases and J by 8 bases, with 8 bases between them. From germline, CDR1 is GTSNPN and CDR2 SVGIG (reference sequence). This CDR3 is built from 10 residues. The CDR3 spells CAWKGREAFF. CDR3 DNA sequence: TGTGCCTGGAAGGGGCGAGAAGCTTTCTTT. Filled out from reference TRBV30 and TRBJ1-1, the complete variable domain reads SQTIHQWPATLVQPVGSPLSLECTVEGTSNPNLYWYRQAAGRGLQLLFYSVGIGQISSEVPQNLSASRPQDRQFILSSKKLLLSDSGFYLCAWKGREAFFGQGTRLTVV.